Presented here are 29 T cell receptor beta chains from one specimen sequenced in a study of blood T cells in healthy people across ages. It was with a sample-barcoded 5' primer and a J-beta primer mix that a second PCR of roughly 7 to 11 cycles was run. TCRdb re-called the 5' RACE reads through MiXCR, storing one row per CDR3 protein. The sample comprises 980,000 or so distinct CDR3 sequences, roughly 52% of which are singletons, and around 15% rests with the top ten. The sample consisted of blood. The receptors derive from a young man in good health.

The chain recombines TRBV6-1 with TRBJ1-1; D is unclear. V lost 2 bases to trimming and J lost 0 bases, with 4 bases between them. This CDR3 is built from 13 residues. The germline gives CDR1 MNHNS, CDR2 SASEGT. The CDR3 region is CASSELVNTEAFF. In nucleotides, the CDR3 is TGTGCCAGCAGTGAACTAGTGAACACTGAAGCTTTCTTT.

The chain joins TRBV5-1 to TRBJ1-1; D gene ambiguous. This CDR3 has 15 residues. V was shortened by 0 bases and J by 4 bases, with 13 bases between the two germline ends. Per germline, CDR1 SGHRS and CDR2 YFSETQ. CDR3 residues: CASSLGPGITTEAFF. The CDR3 nucleotides are TGCGCCAGCAGCTTGGGACCGGGTATTACCACTGAAGCTTTCTTT.

This clonotype was counted only a few times. The rearrangement joins TRBV20-1 to TRBJ2-1; D uncertain. Deletions cut 3 bases from V and 1 base from J, with 25 bases between. Germline CDR1 and CDR2: DFQATT and SNEGSKA (reference sequence). CDR3 length: 19 residues. CDR3 in amino acids: CSARARPNSGRLSYNEQFF. In DNA form, the CDR3 reads TGCAGTGCTAGGGCCCGACCAAACTCTGGACGGCTGTCCTACAATGAGCAGTTCTTC.

This CDR3 is CSLLGGRDEYGYTF. CDR3 bases: TGCAGCCTCCTGGGGGGAAGGGACGAGTATGGCTACACCTTC. The gene calls are TRBV29-1 and TRBJ1-2; possible D gene TRBD1, 5 bases. CDR1 is SQVTM and CDR2 is ANQGSEA in the germline V gene. Trimming removed 8 bases at V and 5 bases at J, with 21 bases between. The CDR3 sequence is 14 residues long.

The chain recombines TRBV4-3 with TRBJ2-3, with D hard to call. CDR1 is LGHNA and CDR2 is YSLEER in the germline V gene. V gave up 0 bases and J gave up 1 base, with 8 bases separating them. This CDR3 contains 15 residues. The CDR3 nucleotides are TGCGCCAGCAGCCAAGACGACTCCGGCACAGATACGCAGTATTTT. It specifies CASSQDDSGTDTQYF.

This clonotype turned up a few times. The chain is built from TRBV20-1 and TRBJ1-5, with 12 bases fitting TRBD1. The CDR3 runs 15 residues. Losses at the gene ends were 3 bases for V and 6 bases for J; bases not matched to a gene: 6. Germline V CDR1 and CDR2: DFQATT, SNEGSKA (reference sequence). The CDR3 sequence is CSARDGTGGGQPQHF. The CDR3 nucleotides read TGCAGTGCTAGGGATGGGACAGGGGGCGGTCAGCCCCAGCATTTT.

The chain employs TRBV20-1 and TRBJ1-2, with 9 bases aligning to TRBD1. CDR3 length: 15 residues. Trimming cost V 1 base and J 1 base; bases outside gene matches: 4. Germline CDR1 and CDR2: DFQATT and SNEGSKA (reference sequence). The CDR3 region has the DNA TGCAGTGCTAGAGGGACAGGGGATAGTAACTATGGCTACACCTTC. Its translation is CSARGTGDSNYGYTF.

This clonotype was seen more than once but under ten times. The chain recombines TRBV28 with TRBJ1-1, with no clear D. This CDR3 is built from 12 residues. The ends were cut back, 2 bases at V and 7 bases at J, with 8 bases in the middle. CDR1 MDHEN and CDR2 SYDVKM come from the germline V gene. The CDR3 region has the DNA TGTGCCAGCAGTTTACGAGGTCTTGAAGCTTTCTTT. Translation gives CASSLRGLEAFF.

This clonotype came up once. V usage is TRBV5-1 and J usage is TRBJ2-2; 10 positions agree with TRBD1. Per the germline V gene, CDR1 is SGHRS and CDR2 is YFSETQ. Trimming removed 4 bases from V and 4 bases from J; junction bases left unmatched: 7. The CDR3 contains 16 residues. CDR3 loop: CASSPPRTGGTGELFF. The CDR3 nucleotides are TGCGCCAGCAGCCCCCCTAGGACAGGGGGCACCGGGGAGCTGTTTTTT.

The chain has TRBV6-2 or TRBV6-3 and TRBJ1-5, with 7 bases aligning to TRBD1. The CDR3 contains 12 residues. V lost 8 bases and J lost 6; bases outside the gene matches: 4. Germline-derived CDR1 and CDR2 are MNHEY and SVGEGT. The CDR3 sequence: CASGDRAQPQHF. The CDR3 bases are TGTGCCAGCGGAGACAGGGCTCAGCCCCAGCATTTT.

This clonotype was seen only a few times. The chain uses TRBV10-3 and TRBJ2-5, with 7 bases identical to TRBD1. This CDR3 is 13 amino acids long. With 6 bases clipped from V and 1 base from J, the junction kept 2 bases outside the gene matches. Germline-derived CDR1 and CDR2 are ENHRY and SYGVKD. This CDR3 is CAIRGTAQETQYF. Written as DNA, the CDR3 is TGTGCCATCAGGGGGACAGCCCAAGAGACCCAGTACTTC.

The chain carries TRBV15 and TRBJ2-1; TRBD1 matches 8 bases. Germline V CDR1 and CDR2: LNHNV, YYDKDF (reference sequence). Trimming at V came to 4 bases and at J to 5 bases, leaving 10 bases not matched to a gene. The CDR3 runs 16 residues. The CDR3 DNA follows: TGTGCCACCAGCATAGGGACAGGCCGGGGGAACAATGAGCAGTTCTTC. This sequence encodes CATSIGTGRGNNEQFF.

The count of this clonotype is one. The chain combines TRBV7-3 with TRBJ2-3; TRBD1 is a possible D gene (5 bases). V lost 0 bases and J lost 4, with 11 bases in between. The CDR3 is 15 residues long. Germline V gives CDR1 SGHTA, CDR2 FQGTGA. CDR3: CASSLTGRASDTQYF. As DNA, the CDR3 is TGTGCCAGCAGCTTAACGGGCAGGGCATCAGATACGCAGTATTTT.

This clonotype was recorded a few times. The V and J genes are TRBV10-3 and TRBJ2-1, with D maybe TRBD2 (6 bases). The V and J ends lost 2 bases and 3 bases respectively, with 17 bases between them. This CDR3 has 17 amino acids. From germline, CDR1 is ENHRY and CDR2 SYGVKD. This CDR3 is CAISEPGTSGGYNEQFF. The CDR3 DNA reads as TGTGCCATCAGTGAGCCAGGGACGTCCGGGGGCTACAATGAGCAGTTCTTC.

The chain has TRBV18 and TRBJ2-7, with 10 bases fitting TRBD1. The CDR3 is 13 residues long. Germline loops: CDR1 KGHSH, CDR2 LQKENI. The ends lost 5 bases at V and 7 bases at J; junction bases unmatched: 5. CDR3 region: CASSEDRGREQYF. CDR3 nucleotides: TGTGCCAGCTCAGAGGACAGGGGGAGGGAGCAGTACTTC.

The chain carries TRBV7-2 and TRBJ2-5; 12 bases agree with TRBD2. Germline V gene sequence: CDR1 SGHTA, CDR2 FQGNSA. The CDR3 is 17 amino acids. J was trimmed by 11 bases and V by 5 bases; bases with no gene match: 18. The CDR3 DNA sequence: TGTGCCAGCAGCCCCGGGCTAGCGGGGGGGCGAAACAATGAGCAGTACTTC. Its protein product is CASSPGLAGGRNNEQYF.

The chain has TRBV5-1 and TRBJ2-5, with D possibly matching TRBD1 (7 bases). The CDR3 totals 14 residues. Trimming stripped 4 bases from V and 5 bases from J, with 15 bases between. Germline CDR1 and CDR2: SGHRS and YFSETQ. The CDR3: CASSSDRAGETQYF. The CDR3, as DNA: TGCGCCAGCAGCAGTGACAGGGCGGGGGAGACCCAGTACTTC.

The chain carries TRBV28 and TRBJ1-2; D remains unclear. The CDR3 runs to 11 residues. CDR1 is MDHEN and CDR2 is SYDVKM in the germline V gene. Deletions cut 11 bases from V and 2 bases from J, with 9 bases between. The CDR3 nucleotides read TGTGCCTCGGCCCTAAACTATGGCTACACCTTC. As protein: CASALNYGYTF.

This rearrangement joins TRBV3-1 to TRBJ2-3, with 8 bases lining up with TRBD1. Germline V CDR1 and CDR2: LGHDT, YNNKEL (reference sequence). V trimming: 2 bases; J trimming: 5 bases; junction bases outside the gene matches: 9. The CDR3 runs 16 residues. CDR3 nucleotides: TGTGCCAGCAGCCAAACGACAGGGGCCCGCGGAGATACGCAGTATTTT. It is translated as CASSQTTGARGDTQYF.

V is TRBV29-1 and J is TRBJ1-1; 7 positions match TRBD1. Losses at the gene ends were 8 bases for V and 3 bases for J; bases not matched to a gene: 6. This CDR3 spans 12 amino acids. Looked up from germline, CDR1 is SQVTM and CDR2 is ANQGSEA. In nucleotides, the CDR3 is TGCAGCTTCGGACAGGTAGACACTGAAGCTTTCTTT. This encodes CSFGQVDTEAFF. The whole variable domain, filled in from reference TRBV29-1 and TRBJ1-1, reads SAVISQKPSRDICQRGTSLTIQCQVDSQVTMMFWYRQQPGQSLTLIATANQGSEATYESGFVIDKFPISRPNLTFSTLTVSNMSPEDSSIYLCSFGQVDTEAFFGQGTRLTVV.

The rearrangement joins TRBV5-1 to TRBJ1-2; the match to TRBD1 covers 7 bases. There are 14 residues in the CDR3. From germline, CDR1 is SGHRS and CDR2 YFSETQ. V gave up 5 bases and J gave up 3 bases; unmatched junction bases: 7. The CDR3 DNA sequence: TGCGCCAGCAGGCCGACAGGGTCGGACTATGGCTACACCTTC. This gives the protein CASRPTGSDYGYTF. The entire variable domain, with the rest obtained from reference TRBV5-1 and TRBJ1-2, is as follows: KAGVTQTPRYLIKTRGQQVTLSCSPISGHRSVSWYQQTPGQGLQFLFEYFSETQRNKGNFPGRFSGRQFSNSRSEMNVSTLELGDSALYLCASRPTGSDYGYTFGSGTRLTVV.

J is TRBJ2-1 and V is TRBV5-6; unclear D gene. Looked up from germline, CDR1 is SGHDT and CDR2 is YYEEEE. Trimming pared 4 bases from V and 9 bases from J, leaving 14 bases between. The CDR3 is 13 amino acids. DNA for the CDR3: TGTGCCAGCAGCAGAAAGACCGGACGTGAGCAGTTCTTC. Protein product: CASSRKTGREQFF.

The chain uses TRBV29-1 and TRBJ2-2; D is perhaps TRBD1 (6 bases). From germline, CDR1 is SQVTM and CDR2 ANQGSEA. The CDR3 runs to 12 residues. The V gene lost 8 bases and the J gene lost 6 bases, with 13 bases spanning the gap. CDR3 DNA: TGCAGCTACACTAGGGGGTCCGGGGAGCTGTTTTTT. Its translation: CSYTRGSGELFF.

This chain uses TRBV27 with TRBJ2-7; D gene ambiguous. The CDR3 extends over 14 amino acids. The V gene lost 5 bases and the J gene lost 4 bases, with 15 bases spanning the gap. Germline V gene lookup returns CDR1 MNHEY and CDR2 SMNVEV (reference sequence). CDR3 region: CASSPDGVLYEQYF. The CDR3, as DNA: TGTGCCAGCAGTCCCGACGGAGTCCTATACGAGCAGTACTTC.

A remark on this clonotype: One end of the junction varies from germline; a read error may be responsible. The chain carries TRBV5-1 and TRBJ2-7; a weak D match, TRBD2 (5 bases). CDR3 length equals 12 residues. Germline-derived CDR1 and CDR2 are SGHRS and YFSETQ. In nucleotides, the CDR3 is TGCGCCAGCATCTTGGACGACTACGAGCAGTATTTC. Amino acid sequence: CASILDDYEQYF.

This clonotype was picked up a small number of times. The chain couples TRBV5-1 to TRBJ2-3; D possibly uses TRBD1 or TRBD2 (5 bases each). V was shortened by 4 bases and J by 5 bases, with 20 bases between the two germline ends. The CDR3 has 16 amino acids. CDR1 SGHRS and CDR2 YFSETQ come from the germline V gene. CDR3 sequence: CASSTSGTRGLDTQYF. In nucleotides, the CDR3 is TGCGCCAGCAGCACCTCCGGGACGCGCGGCTTAGATACGCAGTATTTT.

This clonotype was counted ten times or more. The DNA for the CDR3 is TGTGCCAGCAGTTACCCCCTCGACTATGGCTACACCTTC. Residues: CASSYPLDYGYTF. The chain couples TRBV28 to TRBJ1-2; D is unresolved. The CDR3 sequence is 13 residues long. The germline V and J ends were trimmed by 4 bases and 3 bases, with 9 bases remaining between them. Germline V lookup: CDR1 MDHEN, CDR2 SYDVKM.

The V gene is TRBV29-1, the J gene TRBJ2-1, with D possibly called TRBD1 or TRBD2 (5 bases each). Trimming removed 3 bases from V and 10 bases from J, with 13 bases in between. CDR3 length equals 12 residues. Germline-derived CDR1 and CDR2 are SQVTM and ANQGSEA. In nucleotides, the CDR3 is TGCAGCGTTGATTGGGGGAATCAGGAGCAGTTCTTC. As protein: CSVDWGNQEQFF.

A few counts support this clonotype. The J gene is TRBJ2-7, the V gene TRBV20-1; tentatively, D is TRBD1 or TRBD2 (5 bases each). V was pared by 5 bases and J by 0 bases, with 17 bases between. The CDR3 sequence is 15 residues long. The germline gives CDR1 DFQATT, CDR2 SNEGSKA (reference sequence). The CDR3 DNA sequence: TGCAGTGCTGGCGGCTCTGGGGGATACTCCTACGAGCAGTACTTC. This gives the protein CSAGGSGGYSYEQYF.